Listed below are T cell receptor beta chains from one sample, sequenced in a study of beta chain features in type 1 diabetes. Generated by immunoSEQ multiplex PCR, the TCRdb table keeps only in-frame clones and is missing some. Seen here are 300,000 to 350,000 clones, roughly 8.8% observed once, and the top ten hold 1%. Sequencing was performed on central memory CD4+ T cells from blood. Receptor source: a young man with type 1 diabetes. The CDR3 runs from the conserved cysteine through the conserved F or W. A D gene is named only where the DNA matches it firmly. Some rows mark clone size as missing; the rest say once, few, many or name a class of expanded clone.

>TRBJ1-5|TRBV30|NA|NA
TGTGCCTCGGGACAATCGCAGCCCCAGCATTTT
CASGQSQPQHF
>TRBJ2-5|TRBV4-3|NA|few
TGCGCCAGCAGCCAAGATATCCAGAACCAAGAGACCCAGTACTTC
CASSQDIQNQETQYF
>TRBJ2-2|TRBV30|NA|few
TGTGCCTGGAGCAGCGGCACCGGGGAGCTGTTTTTT
CAWSSGTGELFF
>TRBJ1-1|TRBV11-3|NA|NA
TGTGCCAGCAGCCGGGACTTTAGCACTGAAGCTTTCTTT
CASSRDFSTEAFF
>TRBJ2-2|TRBV5-6|TRBD2|NA
TGTGCCAGCAGTTTTGGACTAGCGGGGGACTACACCGGGGAGCTGTTTTTT
CASSFGLAGDYTGELFF
>TRBJ1-5|TRBV10-3|TRBD1|NA
TGTGCCATCAGTGGAGAGGGACAGGGAATCGACAACCAGCCCCAGCATTTT
CAISGEGQGIDNQPQHF
>TRBJ2-7|TRBV7-2|TRBD1|NA
TGTGCCAGCAGCTTCTCCCTTTCAGGGGGCGAGCAGTACTTC
CASSFSLSGGEQYF
>TRBJ1-3|TRBV2|NA|NA
TGTGCCAGCAAGAGCTCTGGAAACACCATATATTTT
CASKSSGNTIYF
>TRBJ2-3|TRBV30|TRBD2|few
TGTGCCTGGAGCCGCGGGACTAGCGGGGCGGGGGATACGCAGTATTTT
CAWSRGTSGAGDTQYF
>TRBJ1-5|TRBV20-1|NA|few
TGCAGTGCTGGCCCAGATTCGCCCCAGCATTTT
CSAGPDSPQHF